This T cell receptor (beta chain) comes out of a study of blood T cell repertoires in COVID-19. The overall study: Donors in the United States, Italy and Spain gave samples during acute or convalescent COVID-19. PBMCs, B-cell-depleted T cells, or T cells were the source of the cDNA or gDNA that made up the material.

Per the original methods: Reference gene primers were amplified, and this amplification served to estimate nucleated cell counts. TCRdb's table, derived via immunoSEQ multiplex PCR, lists solely in-frame clones and lacks some. The V and J calls and clone size come from that table; D and trimming were worked out from the DNA. Here the sample spans nearly 350,000 clones, more than 75% being singletons. There are 14 residues in the CDR3. The V segment lost 5 bases and the J segment 5 bases; nucleotides outside the gene matches: 7. Germline V gene lookup returns CDR1 MNHEY and CDR2 SVGEGT. The sample was peripheral blood. The chain is built from TRBV6-2 or TRBV6-3 and TRBJ2-3, with 7 nucleotides matching TRBD1. The clonotype comes from a woman younger than 30 who had recovered from COVID-19. The CDR3 nucleotides read TGTGCCAGCAGTCGGCGGACAGGAGGAGATACGCAGTATTTT. Residues: CASSRRTGGDTQYF.